A selection of T cell receptor beta chains follows, all from one sample in a study of PD-1 blockade in mismatch repair-deficient tumors. Sequencing used immunoSEQ multiplex PCR; TCRdb keeps in-frame clones, though not all of them. This table holds about 25,000 clones, approximately 84% found once. Sequencing used PBMCs, obtained before pembrolizumab treatment. These TCRs come from an adult with mismatch repair-deficient cancer. The CDR3 runs from the conserved cysteine through the conserved F or W. A D gene is named only where the DNA matches it firmly. Only some rows state a clone size, as once, few, many or a class for expanded clones.

cdr3_nt cdr3_aa clone_size j_call v_call cdr3_length d_call
TGTGCCAGCAGCTTGGGACTAGCGGGGAGGAGCTCCTACAATGAGCAGTTCTTC CASSLGLAGRSSYNEQFF . TRBJ2-1 TRBV7-9 18 TRBD2
TGTGCCAGCAGCCAAGGACTAGCGGGAGCCTACAATGAGCAGTTCTTC CASSQGLAGAYNEQFF . TRBJ2-1 TRBV4-2 16 TRBD2
TGTGCCAGTAGTATATTGAGCGAAAAACTGTTTTTT CASSILSEKLFF . TRBJ1-4 TRBV19 12 .
TGTGCCAGCAGTCAAGGGGGAGACGCGCTCACTGAAGCTTTCTTT CASSQGGDALTEAFF . TRBJ1-1 TRBV2 15 .
TGTGCCAGCAGCGTCCACTACTTAGCGGGAGTACACGAGCAGTACTTC CASSVHYLAGVHEQYF . TRBJ2-7 TRBV9 16 TRBD2
TGTGCCAGCAGTTTGTGGGACAGGCCACGGGCTTTCTTT CASSLWDRPRAFF . TRBJ1-1 TRBV28 13 TRBD1
TGTGCCAGCTCACCACCGGGGGGGAGCGGTTTGGATACGCAGTATTTT CASSPPGGSGLDTQYF . TRBJ2-3 TRBV18 16 TRBD2
TGTGCCTGGAGTGTACAGGGGAGGGGCGGGAGGCCCACTAATGAGCAGTTCTTC CAWSVQGRGGRPTNEQFF . TRBJ2-1 TRBV30 18 .
TGTGCCAGCAGCCTAGCGGGGCGATTGAACACTGAAGCTTTCTTT CASSLAGRLNTEAFF . TRBJ1-1 TRBV28 15 .
TGTGCCAGCAGGCGGGACAGCAACACAGATACGCAGTATTTT CASRRDSNTDTQYF . TRBJ2-3 TRBV5-4 14 .
TGTGCCAGCAGCCGACAGGGGGCAAGAGAGGCCCAGTACTTC CASSRQGAREAQYF . TRBJ2-5 TRBV9 14 TRBD1
TGTGCCAGCAGTTCCTCCGGGACAGGGCTAACTGAAGCTTTCTTT CASSSSGTGLTEAFF few TRBJ1-1 TRBV28 15 TRBD1
TGTGCCAGCAGTTCCTCGGACAGGGATAGGTATGGCTACACCTTC CASSSSDRDRYGYTF . TRBJ1-2 TRBV28 15 TRBD1
TGCGCCAGCAGCCAGACGGGGGTGGGTGAGCAGTACTTC CASSQTGVGEQYF few TRBJ2-7 TRBV4-1 13 .
TGTGCCAGCAGCCGGGGGGGCCTCGGCACCGGGGAGCTGTTTTTT CASSRGGLGTGELFF once TRBJ2-2 TRBV7-7 15 TRBD2
TGTGCCAGCAGTCCCCCGACAGGACTCTCCTACGAGCAGTACTTC CASSPPTGLSYEQYF . TRBJ2-7 TRBV28 15 .
TGTGCCAGCAGTTTAATAGGGGGCAGAAACACCATATATTTT CASSLIGGRNTIYF . TRBJ1-3 TRBV28 14 TRBD1
TGTGCCAGCAGCTCTCGAGATCCTGGCTCCTACAATGAGCAGTTCTTC CASSSRDPGSYNEQFF . TRBJ2-1 TRBV9 16 .
TGTGCCATCAGTGAGAACGCGGGAGGCGCCTACGAGCAGTACTTC CAISENAGGAYEQYF . TRBJ2-7 TRBV10-3 15 TRBD2
TGTGCCAGCAGCGTAGGGCCCGGGACAGAAGAGACCCAGTACTTC CASSVGPGTEETQYF . TRBJ2-5 TRBV9 15 TRBD1
TGTGCCAGCAGCTTGGGCTCGAGGAGCTCCTACGAGCAGTACTTC CASSLGSRSSYEQYF few TRBJ2-7 TRBV5-4 15 .
TGTGCCTCCGTCGGGACAGAGGGATACGAGCAGCACTTC CASVGTEGYEQHF . TRBJ2-7 TRBV28 13 TRBD1
TGTGCCAGCAGCTTGGTAGTCCACACAGATACGCAGTATTTT CASSLVVHTDTQYF . TRBJ2-3 TRBV7-2 14 .
TGTGCCAGCAGTTCGACTGGTGGCTACACCTTC CASSSTGGYTF once TRBJ1-2 TRBV28 11 .
TGTGCCAGCAACGGACTAGCGGGAACCCAAGAGACCCAGTACTTC CASNGLAGTQETQYF . TRBJ2-5 TRBV2 15 TRBD2
TGTGCCATCAGTGGGCATCCGGACACTTACACCTCGAACACTGAAGCTTTCTTT CAISGHPDTYTSNTEAFF . TRBJ1-1 TRBV10-3 18 .
TGCGCCAGCAGCTTTGTAGCGGGAGGGGACAATGAGCAGTTCTTC CASSFVAGGDNEQFF once TRBJ2-1 TRBV5-1 15 TRBD2
TGTGCCAGCAGCAAAATCGAGGGCGGGGGCACTGAAGCTTTCTTT CASSKIEGGGTEAFF . TRBJ1-1 TRBV21-1 15 .
TGTGCCAGCAGCCTCATAGCGGGATACAGCACAGATACGCAGTATTTT CASSLIAGYSTDTQYF . TRBJ2-3 TRBV4-2 16 TRBD2
TGCGCCAGCAGCTTGGGAGGGAGGCGGAATGAGCAGTTCTTC CASSLGGRRNEQFF . TRBJ2-1 TRBV5-1 14 .
TGTGCCAGTAGGGATGGAGGTCTCGCAGAGCAGTACTTC CASRDGGLAEQYF . TRBJ2-7 TRBV19 13 .
TGTGCCAGCCCGAGGGCAGTCTCTGGGGCCAACGTCCTGACTTTC CASPRAVSGANVLTF . TRBJ2-6 TRBV7-3 15 .
TGCGCCAGCAGCTCAGCCGGGACTAGCTTCCCAAACACCGGGGAGCTGTTTTTT CASSSAGTSFPNTGELFF . TRBJ2-2 TRBV5-1 18 TRBD2
TGTGCCAGCAGGGAAGGACAGCCGGCACACACAGATACGCAGTATTTT CASREGQPAHTDTQYF . TRBJ2-3 TRBV27 16 .
TGTGCCTGGAGTGGTACCCCTAAACCCTACGAGCAGTACTTC CAWSGTPKPYEQYF . TRBJ2-7 TRBV30 14 .
TGTGCTTGGGGCAGGCCGAATCAGCCCCAGCATTTT CAWGRPNQPQHF . TRBJ1-5 TRBV5-4 12 .
TGTGCCAGCGTGGCTCAGGGGGGTGGCTACACCTTC CASVAQGGGYTF few TRBJ1-2 TRBV28 12 TRBD1
TGTGCCAGCAGCTTGGCGTCCCAGGGCCGGAATGAAAAACTGTTTTTT CASSLASQGRNEKLFF . TRBJ1-4 TRBV5-4 16 .
TGTGCCAGCAGTTACTCTAGCGGGAGGGTTTACGAGCAGTACTTC CASSYSSGRVYEQYF few TRBJ2-7 TRBV6-5 15 TRBD2
TGTGCCAGCAGTGACGGGACAGATACGCAGTATTTT CASSDGTDTQYF once TRBJ2-3 TRBV28 12 .
TGTGCCAGCAGTTACTCGAACCTCCGGGAGGGGCGCGACTTC CASSYSNLREGRDF . TRBJ2-4 TRBV6-6 14 TRBD2
TGCGCCAGCAGACCCGGGACTAGCGCCGGGGAGCTGTTTTTT CASRPGTSAGELFF . TRBJ2-2 TRBV5-1 14 TRBD2
TGTGCCAGCAGCATGACAGGGCCCACCGGGGAGCTGTTTTTT CASSMTGPTGELFF . TRBJ2-2 TRBV28 14 TRBD1
TGTGCCAGCACGCGGGACCGCCAAGAGACCCAGTACTTC CASTRDRQETQYF . TRBJ2-5 TRBV28 13 .
TGTGCCAGCAGAATAAGACAGGGTGGAGAGACCCAGTACTTC CASRIRQGGETQYF . TRBJ2-5 TRBV28 14 TRBD1
TGTGCCAGCAGCCAAAGACTGACCGGGGAGCTGTTTTTT CASSQRLTGELFF . TRBJ2-2 TRBV9 13 .
TGTGCCAGTAGGCCCGGGACAGATCTTAACTATGGCTACACCTTC CASRPGTDLNYGYTF few TRBJ1-2 TRBV19 15 TRBD1
TGTGCCAGCATGAGACAGGCGACTAATCAGCCCCAGCATTTT CASMRQATNQPQHF . TRBJ1-5 TRBV2 14 .
TGTGCCAGCAGCTTGGCGGCCTACGAGCAGTACTTC CASSLAAYEQYF . TRBJ2-7 TRBV5-5 12 .